This T cell receptor (beta chain) stems from a study of cytomegalovirus exposure and HLA in healthy donors. Overall study context: Within the Caucasian-associated ancestry cluster were roughly 79% of the roughly 400 genotyped donors.

60 Vbeta and 13 Jbeta primers were used in PCR. TCRdb keeps only in-frame clones here, not all; method: immunoSEQ multiplex PCR. The sample carries around 130,000 clones, roughly 80% recorded once. Trimming at V came to 4 bases and at J to 3 bases, leaving 10 bases not matched to a gene. CDR1 MGHDK and CDR2 SYGVNS come from the germline V gene. The CDR3 runs 16 residues. The receptor's source is a woman aged 40 to 50 in good health and CMV-seronegative. This sequence joins TRBV25-1 and TRBJ2-7, with TRBD2 identical over 9 bases. The sequenced sample consisted of PBMCs. The CDR3 bases are TGTGCCAGCAGTGTGGTTGAGACTAGCGGCAACTACGAGCAGTACTTC. It encodes CASSVVETSGNYEQYF.